This T cell receptor beta chain was captured by sequencing in a study of T cells after yellow fever vaccination. Study-wide background: SMART-Seq v4 Ultra Low Input prepared the low-cell-number fractions. Study-wide points: Detected again after the booster were most primary-vaccination clones, at approximately 96% CD4 and 88% CD8.

The TCR cDNA carried a universal primer site and UMIs from 5'RACE template switching. TCRdb called the 5' RACE reads again in MiXCR, with one record for every CDR3 protein. In the table there are about 170,000 distinct CDR3 sequences, roughly 11% of which are singletons. This clonotype was counted many times. The antigen remains unidentified. The receptor's source is a man aged 18 to 30 who received the YFV17D yellow fever vaccine. The sequenced sample was CD8+ T cells sorted from PBMCs, obtained 15 days after the yellow fever booster vaccination.

CDR3: CASSFRQGVKPLHF. The CDR3 DNA reads TGTGCCAGCAGTTTTCGACAGGGGGTGAAACCCCTCCACTTT. This chain uses TRBV27 with TRBJ1-6; 9 bases line up with TRBD1. Looked up from germline, CDR1 is MNHEY and CDR2 is SMNVEV (reference sequence). CDR3 length: 14 amino acids. V gave up 3 bases and J gave up 12 bases; unmatched junction bases: 6.